Shown below are 12 T cell receptor beta chains from a single sample sequenced in a study of cytomegalovirus exposure and HLA in healthy donors. The PCR used 60 Vbeta and 13 Jbeta primers. Assay used: immunoSEQ multiplex PCR; TCRdb lists only in-frame clones, some missing. This listing includes about 110,000 clones. Sequencing was done on a sample of PBMCs. The receptors shown here come from a man aged 30 to 45 in good health and CMV-seronegative.

The chain is built from TRBV6-1 and TRBJ2-5, with D possibly matching TRBD2 (5 bases). V was pared by 3 bases and J by 2 bases, with 7 bases between. CDR3 length equals 13 residues. Germline V lookup: CDR1 MNHNS, CDR2 SASEGT. The CDR3 DNA follows: TGTGCCAGCAGTGAGAGGGTTCAAGAGACCCAGTACTTC. This translates into CASSERVQETQYF.

V usage is TRBV6-5 and J usage is TRBJ2-1; 9 bases fit TRBD2. Trimming took 4 bases from V and 7 from J; bases not matched to a gene: 5. This CDR3 spans 14 amino acids. Germline lookup yields CDR1 MNHEY and CDR2 SVGAGI. The CDR3 spells CASSFGTSWNEQFF. In DNA form, the CDR3 reads TGTGCCAGCAGTTTCGGGACTAGCTGGAATGAGCAGTTCTTC.

The chain's CDR3 is CASSLQTGRGANVLTF. CDR3 nucleotide sequence: TGTGCCAGCTCACTACAAACAGGGCGAGGGGCCAACGTCCTGACTTTC. The chain is built from TRBV18 and TRBJ2-6; a weak D match, TRBD1 (6 bases). Germline lookup yields CDR1 KGHSH and CDR2 LQKENI. V lost 4 bases and J 4 bases, leaving 14 bases between the germline ends. The CDR3 is 16 residues long.

J is TRBJ1-2 and V is TRBV5-8; tentative D call: TRBD1 (6 bases). Germline CDR1 and CDR2: SGHTS and YDEGEE. Trimming shortened V by 4 bases and J by 3 bases, and 19 bases separated the two germline ends. CDR3 length equals 16 residues. CDR3 DNA: TGTGCCAGCAGCCCAGGCGTGGGGGGGCACGACTATGGCTACACCTTC. This codes for CASSPGVGGHDYGYTF.

To note about this clone: One junction end disagrees with the germline gene, perhaps due to a read error. The rearrangement links TRBV5-4 to TRBJ1-6; 12 nucleotides align to TRBD1. Germline V CDR1 and CDR2: SGHNT, YYREEE (reference sequence). The CDR3 has 19 residues. CDR3 in amino acids: CASSFAGTGGSSYNSPFHF. CDR3 DNA sequence: TGTGCCAGCAGCTTCGCCGGGACAGGGGGCAGCTCCTATAATTCACCCTTCCACTTT.

Details on this clone: A read error may produce the germline difference seen at one junction end. The V gene is TRBV7-3, the J gene TRBJ2-1, with TRBD2 identical over 13 bases. Germline CDR1 is SGHTA and CDR2 is FQGTGA. CDR3 length: 16 residues. CDR3 DNA sequence: TGTGCCAGCAGCATAACGCCGGGACTAGCGGGGAATGAGCAGTTCTTC. It translates to CASSITPGLAGNEQFF. The full variable domain, with the rest looked up from reference TRBV7-3 and TRBJ2-1, is GAGVSQTPSNKVTEKGKYVELRCDPISGHTALYWYRQSLGQGPEFLIYFQGTGAADDSGLPNDRFFAVRPEGSVSTLKIQRTERGDSAVYLCASSITPGLAGNEQFFGPGTRLTVL.

The chain couples TRBV4-2 to TRBJ1-6, with D possibly being TRBD1 (6 bases). CDR3 length: 15 residues. Germline-derived CDR1 and CDR2 are LGHNA and YNFKEQ. The V and J ends lost 4 bases and 5 bases respectively, with 12 bases between them. The CDR3 DNA reads TGTGCCAGCAGCCTTCGACAGGATCATAATTCACCCCTCCACTTT. Residues: CASSLRQDHNSPLHF.

This chain connects TRBV6-4 to TRBJ1-2; perhaps TRBD1 as D (5 bases). The CDR3 has 16 residues. In germline, CDR1 is MRHNA, CDR2 SNTAGT. With 4 bases removed from V and 5 bases from J, the gap between germline ends came to 20 bases. CDR3 bases: TGTGCCAGCAGTGGTCCCCCCCCCAGGGATCGTTATGGCTACACCTTC. Amino acid sequence: CASSGPPPRDRYGYTF.

The chain employs TRBV5-1 and TRBJ2-1; 9 bases align to TRBD2. J gave up 3 bases and V 7 bases, and 11 bases lay outside the gene matches. This CDR3 spans 16 amino acids. CDR1 SGHRS and CDR2 YFSETQ come from the germline V gene. The CDR3: CASVIGASGNYNEQFF. The CDR3 DNA sequence: TGCGCCAGCGTAATCGGGGCTAGCGGGAACTACAATGAGCAGTTCTTC. Combining the CDR3 with reference TRBV5-1 and TRBJ2-1 gives the whole variable domain KAGVTQTPRYLIKTRGQQVTLSCSPISGHRSVSWYQQTPGQGLQFLFEYFSETQRNKGNFPGRFSGRQFSNSRSEMNVSTLELGDSALYLCASVIGASGNYNEQFFGPGTRLTVL.

This chain links TRBV29-1 with TRBJ2-5, with TRBD2 matching 8 bases. Germline CDR1 and CDR2: SQVTM and ANQGSEA. Losses at the gene ends were 2 bases for V and 4 bases for J; bases not matched to a gene: 3. This CDR3 region has 13 residues. In nucleotides, the CDR3 is TGCAGCGTTGAAATAGCGGGGTCAGAGACCCAGTACTTC. Translating it yields CSVEIAGSETQYF.

J is TRBJ2-5 and V is TRBV2, with 7 positions matching TRBD2. This CDR3 has 13 residues. The germline CDR1 and CDR2 sequences are SNHLY and FYNNEI. V gave up 6 bases and J gave up 11 bases; unmatched junction bases: 12. The CDR3 sequence is CASSDQTRGEQYF. For the CDR3, the DNA is TGTGCCAGCAGCGACCAAACCCGGGGGGAGCAGTACTTC.

The V call is TRBV10-2, the J call TRBJ2-4; 7 bases align to TRBD2. J gave up 3 bases and V 8 bases, and 4 bases lay outside the gene matches. The CDR3 is 13 amino acids. Germline CDR1 is WSHSY and CDR2 is SAAADI. In nucleotides, the CDR3 is TGCGCCAGCTGCCGGGACTACAAAAACATTCAGTACTTC. It codes for CASCRDYKNIQYF.